The T cell receptor (beta chain) under discussion was sequenced for a study of OX40 agonist ivuxolimab in advanced cancers. Study details: Patients got intravenous ivuxolimab at 0.01 to 10 mg/kg every 2 weeks. Three patients showed partial responses: one hepatocellular carcinoma and two cutaneous melanoma cases.

Assay: immunoSEQ multiplex PCR; the TCRdb copy retains only in-frame clones and omits some. This table holds 45,000 to 50,000 clones, about 90% found once. The CDR3 totals 13 residues. Germline CDR1 reads SGHDN; CDR2 reads FVKESK. The V end lost 1 base, the J end lost 1 base, and 5 bases lay between the germline ends. The chain combines TRBV14 with TRBJ2-7, with D uncertain. The TCR originated in an adult with an advanced solid tumor such as melanoma, head and neck, liver or kidney cancer. Sequenced here: CD4+ or CD8+ T cells sorted from blood, sampled in a trial of the OX40 agonist ivuxolimab. The CDR3 protein is CASSQASSYEQYF. In DNA form, the CDR3 reads TGTGCCAGCAGCCAAGCCAGTTCCTACGAGCAGTACTTC.